The 23 T cell receptor beta chains given below trace back to one sample, sequenced in a study of identical twins. In TCRdb, the 5' RACE reads were re-called with MiXCR into one record per CDR3 protein. The sample consists of approximately 1.8 million distinct CDR3 sequences, roughly a third of them appearing once. Sequencing was done on a sample of cord blood. The receptors here all came from a newborn girl in good health.

The rearrangement links TRBV9 to TRBJ2-1, with no clear D. The germline CDR1 and CDR2 sequences are SGDLS and YYNGEE. V dropped 4 bases and J dropped 6 bases, with 17 bases sitting between them. The CDR3 has 15 amino acids. CDR3 region: CASSPRTDSSNEQFF. Here the CDR3 DNA reads TGTGCCAGCAGCCCCCGGACCGATTCCAGCAATGAGCAGTTCTTC.

To note about this clonotype: Sequence at one end of the junction differs from germline and may be a read error. V gene TRBV12-3 or TRBV12-4 combines with J gene TRBJ2-3; 9 nucleotides match TRBD2. The CDR3 sequence is 14 residues long. Here the CDR3 DNA reads TGCGCCAGCAGCTTCGGCGGGGGGGCGGATACGCAGTATTTT. Translated: CASSFGGGADTQYF.

V is TRBV20-1 and J is TRBJ2-3; D is perhaps TRBD2 (5 bases). Trimming cost V 3 bases and J 8 bases, with 18 bases left between them. The CDR3 sequence is 14 residues long. From germline, CDR1 is DFQATT and CDR2 SNEGSKA (reference sequence). CDR3 sequence (DNA): TGCAGTGCTAGGCGGGTTCTAGGAGGCTTTACGCAGTATTTT. Translated: CSARRVLGGFTQYF.

This clonotype has at least ten counts. In DNA, the CDR3 is TGTGCCAGCAGCCAAGACAGGGGAATCTACGAGCAGTACTTC. Translation gives CASSQDRGIYEQYF. The V and J genes are TRBV3-1 and TRBJ2-7, with D maybe TRBD1 (6 bases). Trimming removed 0 bases from V and 3 bases from J, with 9 bases in between. Germline values: CDR1 LGHDT, CDR2 YNNKEL (reference sequence). The CDR3 runs 14 residues.

Regarding this clonotype: Germline is not matched at one junction end, which may reflect a read error. This sequence joins TRBV3-1 and TRBJ2-3, with TRBD2 identical over 8 bases. The CDR3 length is 18 residues. Germline V gene data show CDR1 as LGHDT and CDR2 as YNNKEL (reference sequence). The CDR3 here is CASSQIIETSGITATQYF. As DNA, the CDR3 is TGTGCCAGCAGCCAAATCATCGAAACTAGCGGCATCACAGCTACGCAGTATTTT.

In DNA, the CDR3 is TGTGCCAGCAGTCGACAGGGGAGCCCCTACGAGCAGTACTTC. Its protein is CASSRQGSPYEQYF. The chain combines TRBV2 with TRBJ2-4, with 8 bases matching TRBD1. The end of the DNA aligns better with TRBJ2-7, so the J call may be wrong. The CDR3 extends over 14 amino acids. CDR1 is SNHLY and CDR2 is FYNNEI in the germline V gene.

The chain has TRBV6-5 and TRBJ2-1, with 9 nucleotides matching TRBD1. CDR3 length: 16 residues. CDR1 MNHEY and CDR2 SVGAGI come from the germline V gene. After removal of 0 bases from V and 9 bases from J, the junction contained 9 bases not matched to a gene. CDR3 DNA: TGTGCCAGCAGTTACTCTTTCGGGACAGGGCGGAGTGAGCAGTTCTTC. It translates to CASSYSFGTGRSEQFF.

This clonotype was detected a few times. The chain is built from TRBV2 and TRBJ1-2; D is uncertain. The germline V gene has CDR1 SNHLY and CDR2 FYNNEI. The CDR3 sequence is 12 residues long. The V and J ends lost 6 bases and 8 bases respectively, with 13 bases between them. The CDR3 nucleotides read TGTGCCAGCAGGGGGTCCAGTGGCGGCTACACCTTC. Translation gives CASRGSSGGYTF.

This clonotype was seen more than once but under ten times. The rearrangement links TRBV6-1 to TRBJ1-2; a possible D gene is TRBD1 (6 bases). Trimming removed 0 bases from V and 4 bases from J, with 9 bases in between. The CDR3 totals 14 residues. Germline V lookup: CDR1 MNHNS, CDR2 SASEGT. The CDR3 loop is CASSEADRSYGYTF. For the CDR3, the DNA is TGTGCCAGCAGTGAAGCCGACAGGAGCTATGGCTACACCTTC.

With regard to this clonotype: A much larger clone differs by one base, so this may be a read error. V gene TRBV29-1 combines with J gene TRBJ2-1; 8 bases line up with TRBD2. Germline CDR1 reads SQVTM; CDR2 reads ANQGSEA. This CDR3 region has 17 residues. The ends lost 3 bases at V and 6 bases at J; junction bases unmatched: 16. DNA of the CDR3: TGCAGCGTTGAGGGGGCAGCGGGAGACGTTTCAAGCAATGAGCAGTTCTTC. This codes for CSVEGAAGDVSSNEQFF.

The count of this clonotype is one. The chain joins TRBV18 to TRBJ2-5; D unclear. Trimming pared 2 bases from V and 5 bases from J, leaving 12 bases between. The germline V gene has CDR1 KGHSH and CDR2 LQKENI. The CDR3 has 14 residues. The CDR3 is CASSPSFSHETQYF. The CDR3 DNA is TGTGCCAGCTCACCAAGTTTCTCTCATGAGACCCAGTACTTC.

Points on this clonotype: One base away lies a much larger clone, so this may be a sequencing read error. The chain recombines TRBV6-5 with TRBJ2-1; 9 bases map to TRBD2. The CDR3 is made up of 15 amino acids. V shed 0 bases and J 5 bases; nucleotides not matched to a gene: 2. The germline V gene has CDR1 MNHEY and CDR2 SVGAGI. The CDR3 nucleotides read TGTGCCAGCAGTTACTCGGCGGGAGGGCACAATGAGCAGTTCTTC. This translates into CASSYSAGGHNEQFF.

The J gene is TRBJ2-7, the V gene TRBV10-3; possibly TRBD1 for D (5 bases). The CDR3 is made up of 15 amino acids. Trimming left V 2 bases short and J 7 bases short, with 18 bases between. The V gene's germline CDR1 is ENHRY and CDR2 SYGVKD. CDR3 protein: CAISEGVLKGKEQYF. DNA of the CDR3: TGTGCCATCAGTGAGGGGGTTCTCAAGGGGAAGGAGCAGTACTTC.

This clonotype turned up a few times. V gene TRBV20-1 combines with J gene TRBJ2-7; D not resolved. The germline V and J ends were trimmed by 3 bases and 0 bases, with 9 bases remaining between them. Germline assignment: CDR1 DFQATT and CDR2 SNEGSKA (reference sequence). The CDR3 consists of 13 residues. Here the CDR3 reads CSARRSYSYEQYF. The CDR3 DNA follows: TGCAGTGCTAGGAGGTCCTACTCCTACGAGCAGTACTTC.

The rearrangement joins TRBV7-9 to TRBJ2-5, with D possibly TRBD1 on 6 matching bases. CDR3 length equals 11 residues. V was pared by 5 bases and J by 9 bases, with 10 bases between. Germline CDR1 and CDR2: SEHNR and FQNEAQ (reference sequence). CDR3 region: CASSPSGAQYF. CDR3 DNA: TGTGCCAGCAGCCCTTCAGGGGCCCAGTACTTC.

This clonotype occurred a few times. J is TRBJ2-1 and V is TRBV6-5; tentatively, D is TRBD1 or TRBD2 (6 bases each). The V gene's germline CDR1 is MNHEY and CDR2 SVGAGI. The V and J ends lost 4 bases and 2 bases respectively, with 15 bases between them. The CDR3 covers 16 residues. CDR3 sequence (DNA): TGTGCCAGCAGTTTTCAGACTAGGGGGGCCTACAATGAGCAGTTCTTC. Protein product: CASSFQTRGAYNEQFF.

This clonotype was found a few times. The chain employs TRBV6-2 or TRBV6-3 and TRBJ2-1; TRBD2 matches at 7 bases. CDR1 and CDR2 (germline): MNHEY, SVGEGT. The CDR3 is 16 amino acids. V trimming: 1 base; J trimming: 6 bases; junction bases outside the gene matches: 9. Here the CDR3 reads CASSYFWGRASNEQFF. The CDR3, as DNA: TGTGCCAGCAGTTACTTCTGGGGGAGGGCTAGCAATGAGCAGTTCTTC.

This clonotype was seen more than once but under ten times. The rearrangement uses TRBV28 and TRBJ1-5; 7 bases are shared with TRBD1. V lost 6 bases to trimming and J lost 5 bases; unmatched junction nucleotides: 7. Germline V gene lookup returns CDR1 MDHEN and CDR2 SYDVKM. This CDR3 spans 14 amino acids. CDR3 nucleotides: TGTGCCAGCAGGCCAGGGGGGAACTATCAGCCCCAGCATTTT. Protein product: CASRPGGNYQPQHF.

This clonotype came up a few times. CDR3 DNA sequence: TGTGCCAGCAGCCAAGGTGCGGCTGAGACCCAGTACTTC. This translates into CASSQGAAETQYF. This sequence joins TRBV3-1 and TRBJ2-5, with D unclear. Germline CDR1 reads LGHDT; CDR2 reads YNNKEL (reference sequence). This CDR3 is 13 amino acids long. Trimming removed 1 base from V and 5 bases from J, with 8 bases in between.

This clonotype was counted between two and nine times. Written as DNA, the CDR3 is TGTGCCAGCAGAGAAAGGCTAGCGGGAGCCTACGAGCAGTACTTC. Its translation: CASRERLAGAYEQYF. The chain employs TRBV6-2 or TRBV6-3 and TRBJ2-7; 10 bases match TRBD2. The CDR3 has 15 residues. V lost 6 bases to trimming and J lost 2 bases; unmatched junction nucleotides: 7. Germline lookup yields CDR1 MNHEY and CDR2 SVGEGT.

This clonotype was seen at least ten times. The CDR3 region has the DNA TGTGCCAGCAGTTCGACAGTTTACGAGCAGTACTTC. Protein: CASSSTVYEQYF. V is TRBV28 and J is TRBJ2-7, with TRBD1 as a possible D gene (5 bases). Germline V gene sequence: CDR1 MDHEN, CDR2 SYDVKM. The CDR3 sequence is 12 residues long. The V gene lost 4 bases and the J gene lost 4 bases, with 8 bases spanning the gap.

The sample holds a few counts of this clonotype. The rearrangement links TRBV6-1 to TRBJ2-3; the D is unclear. V lost 2 bases to trimming and J lost 4 bases, with 4 bases between them. CDR1 MNHNS and CDR2 SASEGT come from the germline V gene. The CDR3 is 12 amino acids. CDR3 in DNA: TGTGCCAGCAGTGAAAAAGCAGATACGCAGTATTTT. It specifies CASSEKADTQYF.

The sample holds a few counts of this clonotype. This chain uses TRBV3-1 with TRBJ2-5, with D perhaps given as TRBD1 or TRBD2 (5 bases each). The germline V gene encodes CDR1 LGHDT and CDR2 YNNKEL (reference sequence). The CDR3 consists of 12 residues. Trimming pared 5 bases from V and 11 bases from J, leaving 15 bases between. For the CDR3, the DNA is TGTGCCAGCAGCAGGGGAGTGAATGAGCAGTACTTC. This translates into CASSRGVNEQYF.